This T cell receptor beta chain was captured in a study of graft-versus-host responses after intestinal transplantation. Details on this clone: Antigen specificity is unknown.

Sequencing was performed with immunoSEQ multiplex PCR; in TCRdb, only in-frame clones are kept and a portion is missing. The sample has 100,000 to 140,000 clones; approximately 90% are singletons. V trimming: 3 bases; J trimming: 3 bases; junction bases outside the gene matches: 2. Germline CDR1 LNHDA, CDR2 SQIVND (reference sequence). The CDR3 length is 13 residues. General study findings and limits: Recipient marrow held GvH clones, some first seen in ileum or blood.

The sequence was collected from a human donor who was the organ donor for an intestinal transplant. The sequencing here drew on unstimulated CD4+ T cells sorted from spleen or lymph node cells, taken before transplant. V usage is TRBV19 and J usage is TRBJ2-7; 7 bases agree with TRBD1. CDR3 residues: CASSIQGDYEQYF. The CDR3 DNA reads TGTGCCAGTAGTATCCAGGGGGACTACGAGCAGTACTTC.